The clone carrying this TCR beta chain was counted a single time. Deletions cut 0 bases from V and 6 bases from J, with 20 bases between. Germline-derived CDR1 and CDR2 are LGHNA and YSLEER. CDR3 length: 18 amino acids. The sample belongs to a study of blood T cell repertoires in COVID-19. Study background: Sites in the United States, Italy and Spain provided acute and convalescent COVID-19 samples. In each case, the material was cDNA or gDNA derived from T cells, B-cell-depleted T cells, or PBMCs.

Clones were sequenced by immunoSEQ multiplex PCR, and TCRdb holds only the in-frame ones, with some missing. The sample lists about 670,000 clones; about nine tenths were seen once. The V gene is TRBV4-3, the J gene TRBJ2-2; tentatively, D is TRBD2 (6 bases). This clonotype originated in a woman aged 18 to 35 with acute or convalescent COVID-19. The sample was peripheral blood. This CDR3 reads CASSQEVEGYVFAGELFF. The CDR3 region has the DNA TGCGCCAGCAGCCAAGAGGTGGAGGGGTACGTCTTTGCCGGGGAGCTGTTTTTT.